This T cell receptor beta chain was recorded in a study of T cell responses to AZD1222 COVID-19 vaccine (dated by TCRdb to the early 2020s). As for the study more broadly: Because spike-specific TCR depth and breadth did not differ between the two schedules, AZD1222 recipients who got a second dose at roughly 4 weeks were pooled with those who got a second dose at roughly 12 weeks. Trial participants were enrolled by age into 18-55, 56-69 and 70-plus year subgroups, with roughly 150, 30 and 60 TCR-sequenced participants respectively. TCR sequencing covered 230 or so trial participants: 207 given two doses of AZD1222 and 26 given two doses of MenACWY control vaccine. Study-level results and caveats: Only a handful of AZD1222 recipients were SARS-CoV-2 seropositive at baseline, limiting conclusions about previously exposed vaccinees. In the small 56-69-year group, the increase in depth fell short of significance, most likely because of low power. A significant rise in spike-specific TCR breadth and depth was observed after two AZD1222 doses relative to day 0 and relative to MenACWY recipients. Reportedly, close to half of the unique spike-specific TCRs recognized epitopes lying outside the regions that are mutated in the B.1.351 and B.1.1.7 variants. No day 14 peak-response samples were available, so repertoires were characterized only after the peak T cell response. CD4 TCRs associated with the vaccine covered the entire spike protein, and the dominant responses were in regions 160-218 and 743-854. Most participants were white British and females outnumbered males, and the authors suggested that clonal diversity may have been underestimated.

The CDR3 regions of human TCRbeta chains were analyzed by immunosequencing. Per the authors' processing: Repertoire TCRs were matched against a reference library of SARS-CoV-2-specific TCRs generated with the MIRA antigen-specificity platform. Breadth was defined as the fraction of unique TCRs that were SARS-CoV-2-associated, and depth was defined as the fraction of total T cells that were SARS-CoV-2-associated. Using the MIRA data, each spike-specific TCR was assigned both to the spike region to which the TCR was reactive and to a CD4 or CD8 class. Log10-transformed breadth and depth values were compared by one-way ANOVA with Sidak's multiple comparisons tests. Entries here come from immuneACCESS through TCRdb and include only in-frame sequences with V and J called. Some clones fail to appear in such tables; in the studies checked, an unresolved V gene covers under half of the shortfall, and the cause of the remainder is unknown. The V and J calls and clone size come from that table; D and trimming were worked out from the DNA. Across this sample there are 95,000 to 150,000 clones, with approximately 90% seen only once. The ten largest clonotypes hold less than 4% of the sample.

In regard to this clone: Which antigen it targets is not known. Within one base of it there is no much larger clone, and no base qualities were kept. This sample also contains other DNA sequences that code for the same CDR3.

The sample's time point label, in plain terms: baseline before first vaccination. Vaccinee samples were obtained from the UK trials COV001 and COV002, which included a single-blind randomized controlled phase 2/3 trial of AZD1222 (ChAdOx1 nCoV-19) in healthy adults. For TCRbeta chain sequencing, PBMC samples were collected from trial participants at day 0 and at day 28 after the second dose. Sequenced here: peripheral blood, sampled on day 0 of AZD1222 vaccination. This receptor was obtained from an adult in good health.

The DNA is TGTGCCAGCTCACCAGGACTCTATGGCTACACCTTC. This encodes CASSPGLYGYTF. The chain joins TRBV18 to TRBJ1-2, with an unclear D gene assignment. The CDR3 has 12 amino acids, counting the end cysteine and phenylalanine. Solely the CDR3 DNA is kept, with 36 bases framed from the first base. According to the germline V gene, CDR1 reads KGHSH and CDR2 reads LQKENI. Deletion took 2 bases off V and 4 bases off J, with a span of 5 bases between the germline ends.